The rows below give T cell receptor beta chains drawn from one sample of a study of T cell responses to AZD1222 COVID-19 vaccine. Only in-frame clones appear in the TCRdb table, and some are missing; sequencing was by immunoSEQ multiplex PCR. The data contain 150,000 to 200,000 clones, roughly 90% of them singletons. The sequences come from peripheral blood, collected on day 0 of AZD1222 vaccination. Receptors were obtained from an adult in good health. CDR3s include the opening cysteine and the closing phenylalanine or tryptophan. A D gene is named only where the DNA matches it firmly. Rows give clone size only sometimes, using once, few, many, or a class for an expanded clone.

d_call,clone_size,j_call,v_call,cdr3_aa,cdr3_nt
.,.,TRBJ2-1,TRBV7-2,CASSLRDINYNEQFF,TGTGCCAGCAGCCTCCGGGACATAAACTACAATGAGCAGTTCTTC
.,.,TRBJ1-2,TRBV18,CASSPCRGRNCGYTF,TGTGCCAGCTCCCCCTGCCGGGGCAGAAATTGTGGCTACACCTTC
.,.,TRBJ1-2,TRBV5-5,CASSLAPGVDYTF,TGTGCCAGCAGCTTGGCGCCAGGGGTGGACTACACCTTC
.,.,TRBJ2-5,TRBV21-1,CASSSRQGYQETQYF,TGTGCCAGCAGCAGCAGACAGGGCTACCAAGAGACCCAGTACTTC
.,.,TRBJ1-2,TRBV11-2,CASSLARGLNYGYTF,TGTGCCAGCAGCTTAGCCCGGGGGCTTAACTATGGCTACACCTTC
.,few,TRBJ1-1,TRBV7-6,CASSLEQNTEAFF,TGTGCCAGCAGCTTAGAACAGAACACTGAAGCTTTCTTT
TRBD1,.,TRBJ2-1,TRBV23-1,CAMTKGAVVSYNEQFF,TGCGCCATGACAAAGGGGGCAGTCGTCTCCTACAATGAGCAGTTCTTC
TRBD1,.,TRBJ1-2,TRBV6-5,CASSYRGTGGYTF,TGTGCCAGCAGTTACCGAGGGACAGGTGGCTACACCTTC
.,.,TRBJ2-3,TRBV12-3/TRBV12-4,CASSSNSYTQYF,TGTGCCAGCAGCTCCAACTCTTATACGCAGTATTTT
.,.,TRBJ2-1,TRBV19,CASSIGHDEQFF,TGTGCCAGTAGTATAGGGCACGATGAGCAGTTCTTC
.,few,TRBJ2-7,TRBV18,CASSGEAEEQYF,TGTGCCAGCTCGGGCGAGGCGGAAGAGCAGTACTTC
TRBD1,.,TRBJ1-2,TRBV14,CASSQTIRGLYGYTF,TGTGCCAGCAGCCAAACTATCAGGGGGCTCTATGGCTACACCTTC
.,.,TRBJ2-2,TRBV2,CASRQSQTNTGELFF,TGTGCCAGCAGACAGAGCCAAACGAACACCGGGGAGCTGTTTTTT
TRBD1,.,TRBJ1-2,TRBV5-6,CASSLWDRTNYGYTF,TGTGCCAGCAGCTTATGGGACAGAACTAACTATGGCTACACCTTC
.,once,TRBJ2-1,TRBV14,CASSQDLGSPYNEQFF,TGTGCCAGCAGCCAAGATCTGGGATCGCCCTACAATGAGCAGTTCTTC
TRBD2,.,TRBJ2-1,TRBV7-3,CASSLMPSGRSVHEQFF,TGTGCCAGCAGCTTAATGCCTAGCGGGAGGTCGGTGCATGAGCAGTTCTTC
.,.,TRBJ2-2,TRBV5-1,CASSLVWSRNTGELFF,TGCGCCAGCAGCTTGGTTTGGAGTAGAAACACCGGGGAGCTGTTTTTT
TRBD1,.,TRBJ1-2,TRBV29-1,CSVAGQGTLYGYTF,TGCAGCGTGGCGGGACAGGGGACCCTCTATGGCTACACCTTC
.,.,TRBJ2-3,TRBV10-3,CAIKPREDFTDTQYF,TGTGCCATCAAGCCCCGGGAAGACTTCACAGATACGCAGTATTTT
TRBD1,once,TRBJ1-2,TRBV2,CASRADRDYGYTF,TGTGCCAGCAGGGCGGACAGGGACTATGGCTACACCTTC
.,.,TRBJ1-2,TRBV6-6,CASGSGSGYTF,TGTGCCAGCGGATCAGGGTCTGGCTACACCTTC
.,.,TRBJ1-2,TRBV11-2,CASSLDRGYGYTF,TGTGCCAGCAGCTTAGATCGGGGCTATGGCTACACCTTC
.,.,TRBJ1-1,TRBV29-1,CSVVMRNTEAFF,TGCAGCGTTGTGATGAGGAACACTGAAGCTTTCTTT
.,.,TRBJ1-2,TRBV28,CASSPTGTLRYGYTF,TGTGCCAGCAGTCCAACCGGGACCCTACGTTATGGCTACACCTTC
.,.,TRBJ2-1,TRBV10-2,CASSEVRVYNEQFF,TGCGCCAGCAGTGAGGTGCGGGTTTACAATGAGCAGTTCTTC
TRBD1,.,TRBJ2-2,TRBV7-9,CASSLGPGQGPSGELFF,TGTGCCAGCAGCTTAGGTCCGGGACAGGGGCCAAGCGGGGAGCTGTTTTTT
TRBD2,.,TRBJ2-5,TRBV7-2,CASSLASSSGRGETQYF,TGTGCCAGCAGCTTAGCCTCCTCTAGCGGGAGAGGAGAGACCCAGTACTTC
TRBD1,.,TRBJ2-3,TRBV4-3,CASSHGTGSTDTQYF,TGCGCCAGCAGCCACGGGACAGGGAGCACAGATACGCAGTATTTT
TRBD1,.,TRBJ1-5,TRBV2,CASNMDGTGQLSNQPQHF,TGTGCCAGCAATATGGATGGGACAGGGCAACTGTCGAATCAGCCCCAGCATTTT
.,.,TRBJ2-1,TRBV20-1,CSARHNEQFF,TGCAGTGCTAGACACAATGAGCAGTTCTTC
.,few,TRBJ1-6,TRBV12-5,CASGLGVTGTMGSTLHF,TGTGCTAGTGGTTTGGGTGTAACCGGGACTATGGGTAGCACCCTCCACTTT
.,.,TRBJ1-2,TRBV24-1,CATSDFRGQTHYGYTF,TGTGCCACCAGTGATTTCCGAGGACAGACCCACTATGGCTACACCTTC
.,.,TRBJ1-3,TRBV19,CASAGASGNTIYF,TGTGCCAGTGCCGGGGCCTCTGGAAACACCATATATTTT
TRBD1,.,TRBJ1-4,TRBV6-6,CASTPGGGLEKLFF,TGTGCCAGCACCCCCGGAGGGGGCTTGGAAAAACTGTTTTTT
TRBD2,once,TRBJ2-3,TRBV6-1,CASSGIGGRAGTDTQYF,TGTGCCAGCAGTGGAATCGGGGGGAGGGCCGGCACAGATACGCAGTATTTT
TRBD1,.,TRBJ1-1,TRBV5-1,CASRRTGGPTEAFF,TGCGCCAGCCGAAGGACAGGGGGACCGACTGAAGCTTTCTTT
TRBD1,.,TRBJ1-5,TRBV19,CASSGRTGKNSNQPQHF,TGTGCCAGTAGTGGACGGACAGGGAAGAATAGCAATCAGCCCCAGCATTTT
TRBD2,.,TRBJ2-2,TRBV5-6,CASSLLAGGTGELFF,TGTGCCAGCAGCTTGCTAGCGGGAGGGACCGGGGAGCTGTTTTTT
.,.,TRBJ2-2,TRBV30,CAWSVRTVNTGELFF,TGTGCCTGGAGTGTTCGTACAGTTAACACCGGGGAGCTGTTTTTT
.,.,TRBJ2-3,TRBV9,CASSVVGVSSTDTQYF,TGTGCCAGCAGCGTAGTGGGGGTATCTAGCACAGATACGCAGTATTTT
.,.,TRBJ1-1,TRBV7-9,CASSLATEAFF,TGTGCCAGCAGCTTAGCTACTGAAGCTTTCTTT
.,.,TRBJ2-1,TRBV28,CASSLGQGVRNEQFF,TGTGCCAGCAGTTTGGGGCAGGGAGTGAGGAATGAGCAGTTCTTC
.,.,TRBJ2-1,TRBV19,CASSMGGANEQFF,TGTGCCAGTAGTATGGGGGGAGCCAATGAGCAGTTCTTC
.,.,TRBJ1-2,TRBV7-9,CASSTSSYGYTF,TGTGCCAGCAGCACCAGCAGCTATGGCTACACCTTC